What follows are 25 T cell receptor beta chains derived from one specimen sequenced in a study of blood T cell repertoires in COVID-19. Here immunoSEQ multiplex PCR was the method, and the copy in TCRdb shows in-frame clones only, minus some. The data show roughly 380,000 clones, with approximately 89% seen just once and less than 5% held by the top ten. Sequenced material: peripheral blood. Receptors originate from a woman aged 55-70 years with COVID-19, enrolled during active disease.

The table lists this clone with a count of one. CDR3 amino acids: CASSLTSGGGNTQYF. The CDR3 coding sequence is TGTGCCAGCAGCTTAACTAGCGGGGGTGGTAATACGCAGTATTTT. The chain couples TRBV7-9 to TRBJ2-3, with 11 nucleotides matching TRBD2. The CDR3 is 15 residues long. Germline V gene data show CDR1 as SEHNR and CDR2 as FQNEAQ (reference sequence). V trimming: 2 bases; J trimming: 7 bases; junction bases outside the gene matches: 5.

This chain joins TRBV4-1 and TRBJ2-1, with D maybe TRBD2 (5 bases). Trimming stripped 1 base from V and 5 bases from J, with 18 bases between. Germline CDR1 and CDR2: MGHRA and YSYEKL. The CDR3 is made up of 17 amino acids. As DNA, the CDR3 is TGCGCCAGCAGCCAAGGGACTTTTGGGGTCGCCAACAATGAGCAGTTCTTC. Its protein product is CASSQGTFGVANNEQFF.

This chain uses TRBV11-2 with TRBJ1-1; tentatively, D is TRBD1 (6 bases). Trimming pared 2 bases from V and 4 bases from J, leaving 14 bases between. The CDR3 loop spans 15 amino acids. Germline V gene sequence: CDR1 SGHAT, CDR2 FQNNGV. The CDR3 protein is CASSLTGGAATEAFF. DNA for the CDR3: TGTGCCAGCAGCTTAACGGGGGGCGCAGCCACTGAAGCTTTCTTT.

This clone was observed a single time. For the CDR3, the DNA is TGTGCCAGCAGCCGACAACCGGGACTAGCGGGGGGAGGGCAGTATTTT. The encoded protein is CASSRQPGLAGGGQYF. The V gene is TRBV7-3, the J gene TRBJ2-3; 15 bases fit TRBD2. The CDR3 is 16 amino acids. Germline V lookup: CDR1 SGHTA, CDR2 FQGTGA. Germline trimming cut 5 bases from V and 11 bases from J; bases unmatched to any gene: 11.

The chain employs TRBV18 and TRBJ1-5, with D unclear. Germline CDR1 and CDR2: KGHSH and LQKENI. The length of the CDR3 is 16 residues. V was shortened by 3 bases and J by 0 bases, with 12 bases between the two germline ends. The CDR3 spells CASSPPGKNSNQPQHF. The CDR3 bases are TGTGCCAGCTCACCCCCAGGCAAGAATAGCAATCAGCCCCAGCATTTT.

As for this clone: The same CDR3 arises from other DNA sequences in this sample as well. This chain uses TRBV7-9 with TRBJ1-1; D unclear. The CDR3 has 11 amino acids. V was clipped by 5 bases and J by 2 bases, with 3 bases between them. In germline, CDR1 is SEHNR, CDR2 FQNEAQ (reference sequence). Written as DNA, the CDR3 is TGTGCCAGCAGCCTTAACACTGAAGCTTTCTTT. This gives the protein CASSLNTEAFF.

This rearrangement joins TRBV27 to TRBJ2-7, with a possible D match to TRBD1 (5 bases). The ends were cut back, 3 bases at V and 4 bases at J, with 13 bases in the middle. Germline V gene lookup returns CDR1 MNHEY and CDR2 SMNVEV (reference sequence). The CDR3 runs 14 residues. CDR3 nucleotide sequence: TGTGCCAGCAGTTTTGGGGCTAGTCGATACGAGCAGTACTTC. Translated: CASSFGASRYEQYF.

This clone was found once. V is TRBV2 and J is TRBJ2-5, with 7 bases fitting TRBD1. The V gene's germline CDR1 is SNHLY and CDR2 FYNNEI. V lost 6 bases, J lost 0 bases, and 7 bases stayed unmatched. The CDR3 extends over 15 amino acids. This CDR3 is CASRDRVGYQETQYF. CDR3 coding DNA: TGTGCCAGCAGAGACAGGGTAGGGTACCAAGAGACCCAGTACTTC.

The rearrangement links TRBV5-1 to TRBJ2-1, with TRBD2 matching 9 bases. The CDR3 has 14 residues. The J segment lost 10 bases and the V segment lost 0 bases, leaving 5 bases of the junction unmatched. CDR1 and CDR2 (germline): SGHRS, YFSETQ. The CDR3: CASSLELAGTEQFF. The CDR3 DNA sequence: TGCGCCAGCAGCTTGGAGCTAGCGGGGACAGAGCAGTTCTTC.

Written as DNA, the CDR3 is TGTGCCAGCAGTTACTATCGCGGCTATGGCTACACCTTC. Its protein product is CASSYYRGYGYTF. The chain joins TRBV6-5 to TRBJ1-2; D is ambiguous. Trimming removed 1 base from V and 4 bases from J, with 7 bases in between. CDR1 and CDR2 from the germline V gene are MNHEY and SVGAGI. This CDR3 has 13 residues.

The CDR3 loop is CASSHRYGGGETDTQYF. CDR3 coding DNA: TGTGCCAGCAGCCACCGATATGGCGGGGGGGAGACAGATACGCAGTATTTT. The gene calls are TRBV27 and TRBJ2-3, with 9 bases aligning to TRBD2. The V and J ends lost 6 bases and 3 bases, in that order; junction bases with no gene match: 13. The germline V gene encodes CDR1 MNHEY and CDR2 SMNVEV (reference sequence). This CDR3 has 17 amino acids.

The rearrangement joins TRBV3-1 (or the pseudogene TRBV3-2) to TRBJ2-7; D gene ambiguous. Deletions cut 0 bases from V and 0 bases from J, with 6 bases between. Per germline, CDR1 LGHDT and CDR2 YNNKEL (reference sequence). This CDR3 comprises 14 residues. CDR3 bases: TGTGCCAGCAGCCAAGAATCCAGCTCCTACGAGCAGTACTTC. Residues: CASSQESSSYEQYF.

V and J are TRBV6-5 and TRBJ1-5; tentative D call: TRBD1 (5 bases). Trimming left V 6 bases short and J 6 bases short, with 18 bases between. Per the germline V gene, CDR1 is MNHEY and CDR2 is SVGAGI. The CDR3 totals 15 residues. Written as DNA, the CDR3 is TGTGCCAGCAGCAGACAGCACACAGGTACTCAGCCCCAGCATTTT. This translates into CASSRQHTGTQPQHF.

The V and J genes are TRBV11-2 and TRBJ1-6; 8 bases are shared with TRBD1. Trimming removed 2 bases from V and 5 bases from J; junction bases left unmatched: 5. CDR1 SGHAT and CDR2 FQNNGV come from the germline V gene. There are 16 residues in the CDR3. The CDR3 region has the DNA TGTGCCAGCAGCTTACGGAGGACAGGGAATAATTCACCCCTCCACTTT. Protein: CASSLRRTGNNSPLHF.

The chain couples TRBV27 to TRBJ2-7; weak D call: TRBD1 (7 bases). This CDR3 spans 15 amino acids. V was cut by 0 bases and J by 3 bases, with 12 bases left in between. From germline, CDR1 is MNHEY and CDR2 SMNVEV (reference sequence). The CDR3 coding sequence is TGTGCCAGCAGTTTATCGGCGGGACAGATCTACGAGCAGTACTTC. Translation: CASSLSAGQIYEQYF.

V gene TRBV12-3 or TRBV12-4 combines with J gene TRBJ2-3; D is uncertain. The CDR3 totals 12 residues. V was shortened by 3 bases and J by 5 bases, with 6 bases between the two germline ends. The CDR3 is CASSFVGDTQYF. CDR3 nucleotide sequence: TGTGCCAGCAGTTTTGTCGGAGATACGCAGTATTTT.

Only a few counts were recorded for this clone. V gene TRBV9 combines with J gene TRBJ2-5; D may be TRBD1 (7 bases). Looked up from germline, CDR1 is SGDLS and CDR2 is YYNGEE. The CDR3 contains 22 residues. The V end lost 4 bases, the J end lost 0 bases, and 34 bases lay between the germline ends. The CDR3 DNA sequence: TGTGCCAGCAGCCAGGGGGGAGGTAACATTGTGGGGACAGCTGGGGACCAAGAGACCCAGTACTTC. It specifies CASSQGGGNIVGTAGDQETQYF.

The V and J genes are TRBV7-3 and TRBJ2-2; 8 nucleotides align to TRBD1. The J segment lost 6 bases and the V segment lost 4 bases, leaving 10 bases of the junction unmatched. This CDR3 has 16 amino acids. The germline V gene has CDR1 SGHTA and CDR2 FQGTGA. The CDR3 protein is CASSSYGTGVPGELFF. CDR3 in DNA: TGTGCCAGCAGCTCTTACGGGACAGGTGTTCCCGGGGAGCTGTTTTTT. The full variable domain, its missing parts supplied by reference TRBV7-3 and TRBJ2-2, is GAGVSQTPSNKVTEKGKYVELRCDPISGHTALYWYRQSLGQGPEFLIYFQGTGAADDSGLPNDRFFAVRPEGSVSTLKIQRTERGDSAVYLCASSSYGTGVPGELFFGEGSRLTVL.

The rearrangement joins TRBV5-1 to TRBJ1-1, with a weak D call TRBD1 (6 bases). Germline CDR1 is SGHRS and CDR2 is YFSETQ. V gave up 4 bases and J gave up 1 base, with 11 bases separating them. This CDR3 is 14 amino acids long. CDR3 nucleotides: TGCGCCAGCAGCAGGGAAGGGGGGAACACTGAAGCTTTCTTT. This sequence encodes CASSREGGNTEAFF.

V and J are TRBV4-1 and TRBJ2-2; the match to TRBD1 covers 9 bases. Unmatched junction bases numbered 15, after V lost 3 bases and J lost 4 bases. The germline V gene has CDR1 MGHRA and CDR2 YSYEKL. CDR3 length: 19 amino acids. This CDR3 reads CASSHPGQGVWFRTGELFF. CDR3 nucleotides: TGCGCCAGCAGCCACCCGGGACAGGGTGTATGGTTTCGCACCGGGGAGCTGTTTTTT.

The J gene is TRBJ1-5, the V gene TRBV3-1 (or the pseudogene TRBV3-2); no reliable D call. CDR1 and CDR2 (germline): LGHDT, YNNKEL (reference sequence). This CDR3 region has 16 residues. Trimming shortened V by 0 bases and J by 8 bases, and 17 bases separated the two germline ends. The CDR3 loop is CASSQDYGQHMEPQHF. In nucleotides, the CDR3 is TGTGCCAGCAGCCAAGATTATGGCCAACACATGGAGCCCCAGCATTTT.

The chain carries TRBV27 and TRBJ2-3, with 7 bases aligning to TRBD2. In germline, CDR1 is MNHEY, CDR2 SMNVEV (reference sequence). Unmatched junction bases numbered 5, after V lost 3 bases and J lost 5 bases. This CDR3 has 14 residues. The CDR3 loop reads CASSLQRGGDTQYF. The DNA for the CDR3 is TGTGCCAGCAGTTTGCAGCGGGGAGGAGATACGCAGTATTTT.

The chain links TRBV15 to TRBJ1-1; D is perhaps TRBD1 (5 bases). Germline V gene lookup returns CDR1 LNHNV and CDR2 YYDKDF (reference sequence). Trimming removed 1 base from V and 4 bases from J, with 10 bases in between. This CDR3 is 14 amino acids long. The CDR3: CATSRVSGGTEAFF. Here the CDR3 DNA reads TGTGCCACCAGCAGAGTGTCCGGGGGCACTGAAGCTTTCTTT.

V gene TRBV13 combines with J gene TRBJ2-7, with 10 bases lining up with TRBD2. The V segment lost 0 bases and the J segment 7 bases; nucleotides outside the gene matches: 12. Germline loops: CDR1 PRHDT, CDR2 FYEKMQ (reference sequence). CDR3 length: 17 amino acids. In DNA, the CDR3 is TGTGCCAGCAGCTTAGGCCGCGGAGTACTAGCGGGGCGGGAGCAGTACTTC. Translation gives CASSLGRGVLAGREQYF.

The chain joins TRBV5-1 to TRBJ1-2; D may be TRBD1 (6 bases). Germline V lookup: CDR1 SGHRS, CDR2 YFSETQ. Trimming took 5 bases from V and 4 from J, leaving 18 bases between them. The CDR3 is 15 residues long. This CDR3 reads CASRNRESLGYGYTF. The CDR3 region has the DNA TGCGCCAGCAGGAACAGGGAGTCACTAGGCTATGGCTACACCTTC.